A single sample is the source of the 32 T cell receptor beta chains below, sequenced in a study of T cell responses to AZD1222 COVID-19 vaccine. Data came from immunoSEQ multiplex PCR; TCRdb stores just in-frame clones and leaves some out. The sample carries roughly 100,000 clones, 89% recorded once. The sample in question was peripheral blood, obtained 28 days after the second AZD1222 dose. The receptors here all came from an adult who received the AZD1222 COVID-19 vaccine.

The chain carries TRBV4-3 and TRBJ2-7; 10 bases are shared with TRBD2. Germline CDR1 reads LGHNA; CDR2 reads YSLEER. The CDR3 extends over 18 amino acids. After removal of 0 bases from V and 1 base from J, the junction contained 9 bases not matched to a gene. The CDR3 region is CASSQDHPIAGGSYEQYF. The CDR3 DNA follows: TGCGCCAGCAGCCAAGATCACCCAATAGCGGGAGGATCCTACGAGCAGTACTTC.

This clone appeared a few times. The rearrangement uses TRBV6-5 and TRBJ2-2, with TRBD1 matching over 10 bases. The CDR3 spans 14 residues. J was trimmed by 12 bases and V by 5 bases; bases with no gene match: 9. Germline values: CDR1 MNHEY, CDR2 SVGAGI. CDR3 protein: CASSPGTGAHQLFF. The DNA of the CDR3 is TGTGCCAGCAGTCCCGGGACAGGGGCACACCAGCTGTTTTTT.

This chain joins TRBV6-1 and TRBJ1-5; D is possibly TRBD1 (5 bases). V dropped 1 base and J dropped 2 bases, with 9 bases sitting between them. This CDR3 is built from 15 residues. CDR1 and CDR2 from the germline V gene are MNHNS and SASEGT. CDR3 in amino acids: CASSEVVGGNQPQHF. In nucleotides, the CDR3 is TGTGCCAGCAGTGAAGTGGTGGGGGGCAATCAGCCCCAGCATTTT.

The J gene is TRBJ2-7, the V gene TRBV19, with D possibly matching TRBD1 (6 bases). V lost 6 bases and J lost 4, with 16 bases in between. This CDR3 has 14 residues. Germline V CDR1 and CDR2: LNHDA, SQIVND (reference sequence). CDR3 sequence reads: CASRGADPVYEQYF. CDR3 DNA sequence: TGTGCCAGTAGGGGGGCAGACCCCGTTTACGAGCAGTACTTC.

This clone was picked up one time. The chain uses TRBV7-3 and TRBJ2-7; D remains ambiguous. The CDR3 has 14 amino acids. V was pared by 5 bases and J by 4 bases, with 15 bases between. Per the germline V gene, CDR1 is SGHTA and CDR2 is FQGTGA. The CDR3 spells CASSPGSPLYEQYF. CDR3 sequence (DNA): TGTGCCAGCAGCCCCGGGTCTCCTCTATACGAGCAGTACTTC. The full variable domain, with the rest looked up from reference TRBV7-3 and TRBJ2-7, is GAGVSQTPSNKVTEKGKYVELRCDPISGHTALYWYRQSLGQGPEFLIYFQGTGAADDSGLPNDRFFAVRPEGSVSTLKIQRTERGDSAVYLCASSPGSPLYEQYFGPGTRLTVT.

The chain has TRBV5-4 and TRBJ2-7; perhaps D is TRBD1 or TRBD2 (6 bases each). V gave up 2 bases and J gave up 0 bases, with 12 bases separating them. CDR3 size: 15 residues. Germline V gene data show CDR1 as SGHNT and CDR2 as YYREEE (reference sequence). This chain's CDR3 is CASSLGGSSSYEQYF. CDR3 DNA sequence: TGTGCCAGCAGCTTAGGGGGGTCTAGCTCCTACGAGCAGTACTTC.

V gene TRBV7-3 combines with J gene TRBJ2-1; D gene unclear. Trimming removed 5 bases at V and 4 bases at J, with 12 bases between. The germline CDR1 and CDR2 sequences are SGHTA and FQGTGA. This CDR3 region has 14 residues. The CDR3 nucleotides read TGTGCCAGCAGCCCTACCCCGATTTACAATGAGCAGTTCTTC. It encodes CASSPTPIYNEQFF.

In this sample, this clone turned up a few times. V gene TRBV18 combines with J gene TRBJ2-2, with D perhaps assigned TRBD1 or TRBD2 (5 bases each). The CDR3 length is 15 residues. V was trimmed by 1 base and J by 2 bases, leaving 8 bases between them. CDR1 KGHSH and CDR2 LQKENI come from the germline V gene. CDR3 in amino acids: CASSPQGPNTGELFF. In nucleotides, the CDR3 is TGTGCCAGCTCACCACAGGGACCTAACACCGGGGAGCTGTTTTTT.

The rearrangement uses TRBV3-1 (or the pseudogene TRBV3-2) and TRBJ2-1, with no clear D. V gave up 6 bases and J gave up 7 bases, with 10 bases separating them. The CDR3 loop spans 12 amino acids. Germline V gives CDR1 LGHDT, CDR2 YNNKEL (reference sequence). Here the CDR3 reads CASRRNGNEQFF. The CDR3 region has the DNA TGTGCCAGCAGACGAAATGGGAATGAGCAGTTCTTC.

The rearrangement links TRBV27 to TRBJ1-1; 7 nucleotides line up with TRBD1. The trim removed 2 bases at V and 4 bases at J, leaving 10 bases unmatched. This CDR3 spans 16 amino acids. The germline V gene has CDR1 MNHEY and CDR2 SMNVEV (reference sequence). CDR3 amino acids: CASSLRPTGYGTEAFF. CDR3 sequence (DNA): TGTGCCAGCAGTTTACGGCCGACAGGGTACGGCACTGAAGCTTTCTTT.

The genes are TRBV9 and TRBJ2-3; 16 nucleotides line up with TRBD2. Germline trimming cut 3 bases from V and 1 base from J; bases unmatched to any gene: 14. Germline lookup yields CDR1 SGDLS and CDR2 YYNGEE. The CDR3 runs to 21 residues. The CDR3, as DNA: TGTGCCAGCAGCGGTCAGAAGGGACTAGCGGGAGGGCCGTGGGGCACAGATACGCAGTATTTT. This gives the protein CASSGQKGLAGGPWGTDTQYF.

This clone was observed a handful of times. The chain is built from TRBV19 and TRBJ2-1; possibly TRBD2 for D (5 bases). The CDR3 runs to 18 residues. Germline CDR1 and CDR2: LNHDA and SQIVND (reference sequence). Trimming took off 6 bases at V and 1 base at J, with 22 bases between the two ends. The CDR3 region is CASSESLLGSASYNEQFF. CDR3 sequence (DNA): TGTGCCAGTAGCGAGTCCCTCTTGGGTAGCGCGTCCTACAATGAGCAGTTCTTC.

This chain links TRBV28 with TRBJ1-5; D gene ambiguous. Germline V gene lookup returns CDR1 MDHEN and CDR2 SYDVKM. The CDR3 spans 14 residues. The V end lost 3 bases, the J end lost 2 bases, and 8 bases lay between the germline ends. CDR3 loop: CASSLREGNQPQHF. The CDR3 nucleotides read TGTGCCAGCAGTTTGAGAGAGGGCAATCAGCCCCAGCATTTT.

The CDR3 here is CASSGGSKNIQYF. The CDR3 bases are TGTGCCAGCAGCGGAGGGAGCAAAAACATTCAGTACTTC. The J gene is TRBJ2-4, the V gene TRBV12-3 or TRBV12-4; a weak D match, TRBD2 (6 bases). Deletions cut 6 bases from V and 3 bases from J, with 9 bases between. The length of the CDR3 is 13 residues.

The chain links TRBV7-6 to TRBJ1-4; maybe TRBD1 (5 bases). This CDR3 spans 14 amino acids. The V and J ends lost 1 base and 7 bases respectively, with 10 bases between them. Germline CDR1 is SGHVS and CDR2 is FNYEAQ. The CDR3 here is CASSLGATAEKLFF. CDR3 nucleotide sequence: TGTGCCAGCAGCTTAGGCGCGACAGCTGAAAAACTGTTTTTT.

The rearrangement links TRBV7-6 to TRBJ2-7; D may be TRBD1 (6 bases). From germline, CDR1 is SGHVS and CDR2 FNYEAQ. The CDR3 extends over 13 amino acids. Trimming stripped 5 bases from V and 4 bases from J, with 12 bases between. The DNA of the CDR3 is TGTGCCAGCAGCCGAACCACAGGGTACGAGCAGTACTTC. It translates to CASSRTTGYEQYF.

The chain uses TRBV27 and TRBJ1-4; D unresolved. V was cut by 2 bases and J by 5 bases, with 12 bases left in between. This CDR3 region has 15 residues. Germline CDR1 and CDR2: MNHEY and SMNVEV (reference sequence). CDR3 loop: CASSLPQHSNEKLFF. The CDR3 region has the DNA TGTGCCAGCAGTTTACCCCAGCATTCCAATGAAAAACTGTTTTTT.

V and J are TRBV9 and TRBJ2-2, with D unclear. CDR1 and CDR2 from the germline V gene are SGDLS and YYNGEE. The CDR3 has 13 amino acids. V was clipped by 3 bases and J by 6 bases, with 9 bases between them. CDR3 protein: CASSESSAGELFF. In nucleotides, the CDR3 is TGTGCCAGCAGCGAGAGTAGTGCCGGGGAGCTGTTTTTT.

V is TRBV28 and J is TRBJ2-5; D is ambiguous. CDR3 length: 15 amino acids. Trimming shortened V by 1 base and J by 1 base, and 10 bases separated the two germline ends. The germline V gene encodes CDR1 MDHEN and CDR2 SYDVKM. Written as DNA, the CDR3 is TGTGCCAGCAGTTTATTGGGCGGAAGCCAAGAGACCCAGTACTTC. Residues: CASSLLGGSQETQYF.

The chain couples TRBV5-1 to TRBJ1-1; D not resolved. The CDR3 consists of 13 residues. The germline V and J ends were trimmed by 0 bases and 6 bases, with 9 bases remaining between them. The germline V gene has CDR1 SGHRS and CDR2 YFSETQ. This chain's CDR3 is CASSLDGVSEAFF. The CDR3 DNA reads as TGCGCCAGCAGCTTGGATGGGGTCTCTGAAGCTTTCTTT.

The genes are TRBV30 and TRBJ1-4; D is unclear. V shed 5 bases and J shed 7 bases, with 17 bases lying between them. CDR1 and CDR2 (germline): GTSNPN, SVGIG (reference sequence). The CDR3 covers 14 residues. The CDR3 nucleotides read TGTGCCTGGGGTCCGGGCCTACGGACTGAAAAACTGTTTTTT. Encoded protein: CAWGPGLRTEKLFF.

The CDR3 sequence is CASSSSLAGRGGELFF. In nucleotides, the CDR3 is TGTGCCAGCAGCTCTTCTCTAGCGGGAAGGGGCGGGGAGCTGTTTTTT. The rearrangement uses TRBV11-3 and TRBJ2-2, with 9 bases fitting TRBD2. Germline CDR1 reads SGHNT; CDR2 reads YENEEA. With 4 bases clipped from V and 7 bases from J, the junction kept 10 bases outside the gene matches. The length of the CDR3 is 16 residues.

The gene calls are TRBV6-6 and TRBJ2-2, with unresolved D. V lost 5 bases and J 4 bases, leaving 5 bases between the germline ends. The CDR3 sequence is 12 residues long. Germline V gene sequence: CDR1 MNHNY, CDR2 SVGAGI (reference sequence). The CDR3 DNA sequence: TGTGCCAGCAGTCAAACCACCGGGGAGCTGTTTTTT. It codes for CASSQTTGELFF.

The chain carries TRBV19 and TRBJ1-1, with TRBD1 matching 10 bases. Germline assignment: CDR1 LNHDA and CDR2 SQIVND (reference sequence). With V trimmed by 6 bases and J by 2 bases, 12 bases remained unmatched. CDR3 size: 17 residues. In DNA, the CDR3 is TGTGCCAGTAGGGGGATCTCCGGGACAGGGGCCAACACTGAAGCTTTCTTT. Protein product: CASRGISGTGANTEAFF.

This rearrangement joins TRBV11-1 to TRBJ2-1, with a tentative D call TRBD1 (6 bases). Trimming removed 5 bases from V and 1 base from J, with 12 bases in between. The CDR3 has 15 amino acids. Germline V lookup: CDR1 SGHAT, CDR2 FQDESV (reference sequence). This CDR3 reads CASSTQGYSYNEQFF. The DNA for the CDR3 is TGTGCCAGCAGCACACAGGGTTATTCCTACAATGAGCAGTTCTTC.

V and J are TRBV7-2 and TRBJ2-2; 9 bases agree with TRBD1. With V trimmed by 5 bases and J by 7 bases, 5 bases remained unmatched. CDR1 and CDR2 (germline): SGHTA, FQGNSA. This CDR3 comprises 14 residues. CDR3 sequence: CASSQQGAGGELFF. The CDR3 region has the DNA TGTGCCAGCAGCCAACAGGGGGCGGGCGGGGAGCTGTTTTTT. The whole variable domain, remainder taken from reference TRBV7-2 and TRBJ2-2, is GAGVSQSPSNKVTEKGKDVELRCDPISGHTALYWYRQSLGQGLEFLIYFQGNSAPDKSGLPSDRFSAERTGGSVSTLTIQRTQQEDSAVYLCASSQQGAGGELFFGEGSRLTVL.

This chain joins TRBV28 and TRBJ2-1; D possibly corresponds to TRBD2 (6 bases). The V end lost 6 bases, the J end lost 1 base, and 16 bases lay between the germline ends. Germline V gene data show CDR1 as MDHEN and CDR2 as SYDVKM. The CDR3 consists of 16 residues. The CDR3 bases are TGTGCCAGCAGCTCCGGAGCGGGCCTATCCTACAATGAGCAGTTCTTC. The encoded protein is CASSSGAGLSYNEQFF. The whole variable domain, filled in from reference TRBV28 and TRBJ2-1, reads DVKVTQSSRYLVKRTGEKVFLECVQDMDHENMFWYRQDPGLGLRLIYFSYDVKMKEKGDIPEGYSVSREKKERFSLILESASTNQTSMYLCASSSGAGLSYNEQFFGPGTRLTVL.

The chain links TRBV6-4 to TRBJ2-3; 9 positions match TRBD1. The CDR3 length is 17 residues. Unmatched junction bases numbered 5, after V lost 0 bases and J lost 1 base. From germline, CDR1 is MRHNA and CDR2 SNTAGT. The CDR3 DNA sequence: TGTGCCAGCAGTGACTCCGCCGGGGACAGGGGCACAGATACGCAGTATTTT. Encoded protein: CASSDSAGDRGTDTQYF.

This chain links TRBV18 with TRBJ2-7; TRBD2 might be the D (6 bases). CDR1 is KGHSH, CDR2 LQKENI, per germline. The CDR3 contains 14 residues. V was clipped by 6 bases and J by 7 bases, with 19 bases between them. CDR3 amino acids: CASSADYTLREQYF. The CDR3 coding sequence is TGTGCCAGCTCCGCGGACTATACACTACGAGAGCAGTACTTC.

The chain combines TRBV6-5 with TRBJ2-1, with D possibly TRBD2 on 5 matching bases. Trimming stripped 4 bases from V and 10 bases from J, with 11 bases between. The V gene's germline CDR1 is MNHEY and CDR2 SVGAGI. The CDR3 is 12 residues long. CDR3 amino acids: CASSSAPGEQFF. For the CDR3, the DNA is TGTGCCAGCAGTTCAGCTCCGGGGGAGCAGTTCTTC.

V usage is TRBV27 and J usage is TRBJ1-2, with unresolved D. The V end was cut by 2 bases, the J end by 1 base, with 5 bases between. The CDR3 sequence is 13 residues long. Looked up from germline, CDR1 is MNHEY and CDR2 is SMNVEV (reference sequence). This chain's CDR3 is CASSLNYNYGYTF. As DNA, the CDR3 is TGTGCCAGCAGTTTAAACTATAACTATGGCTACACCTTC.

This rearrangement joins TRBV5-1 to TRBJ2-2; TRBD2 is a possible D gene (6 bases). The CDR3 covers 16 residues. V dropped 4 bases and J dropped 1 base, with 14 bases sitting between them. Germline V CDR1 and CDR2: SGHRS, YFSETQ. CDR3 sequence reads: CASSGAGGLNTGELFF. The DNA for the CDR3 is TGCGCCAGCAGCGGAGCCGGGGGACTGAACACCGGGGAGCTGTTTTTT.